This T cell receptor (beta chain) was observed in a study of beta chain features in type 1 diabetes. Points from the study as a whole: When Type 1 diabetes patients were examined, their TCRB CDR3s proved moderately but significantly shorter in all four CD4+ subsets.

Every isolated RNA sample was fully reverse transcribed, so sequencing captured expressed TCRB transcripts. Method: immunoSEQ multiplex PCR; TCRdb's copy keeps in-frame clones and lacks some. This sample has some 350,000 clones, with over 9% found just once. This clone was picked up a small number of times. Antigen: not known. The V end was cut by 6 bases, the J end by 2 bases, with 13 bases between. From germline, CDR1 is MNHEY and CDR2 SVGAGI. This CDR3 is 14 amino acids long. The sequence derives from a young man with type 1 diabetes. Sequencing input: central memory CD4+ T cells from blood. The chain is built from TRBV6-5 and TRBJ2-5, with D possibly being TRBD1 (6 bases). CDR3 region: CASSTDRIQETQYF. The CDR3 DNA reads as TGTGCCAGCAGCACCGACAGGATTCAAGAGACCCAGTACTTC.